This entry lists 21 T cell receptor beta chains sequenced from one sample in a study of shared clonotypes between healthy human individuals. This table comes from immunoSEQ multiplex PCR, and its TCRdb copy is limited to in-frame clones, with some not included. This table has approximately 2.3 million clones, more than 85% appearing once. Source material: naive CD4+ T cells from PBMCs. Sample subset: CD45RA+ positively selected. These receptors all come from a young man in good health. Some clones in this sample may be carry-over from other donors' samples.

This chain joins TRBV20-1 and TRBJ1-2; maybe TRBD1 (5 bases). Germline CDR1 reads DFQATT; CDR2 reads SNEGSKA (reference sequence). The CDR3 length is 11 residues. The CDR3 nucleotides are TGCAGCTCAATCTTCGGGGGTAGCTACACCTTC. It encodes CSSIFGGSYTF.

Concerning this clone: The same CDR3 can be traced to other DNA sequences in this sample. The V gene is TRBV20-1, the J gene TRBJ1-2; D call uncertain. The CDR3 has 11 amino acids. The V gene lost 6 bases and the J gene lost 5 bases, with 10 bases spanning the gap. Per germline, CDR1 DFQATT and CDR2 SNEGSKA (reference sequence). The CDR3 reads CSASIAYGYTF. The CDR3 nucleotides are TGCAGTGCGAGTATAGCTTATGGCTACACCTTC.

The chain carries TRBV7-2 and TRBJ2-5; the match to TRBD1 covers 7 bases. The ends lost 5 bases at V and 1 base at J; junction bases unmatched: 4. The germline gives CDR1 SGHTA, CDR2 FQGNSA. This CDR3 is 14 amino acids long. CDR3 sequence: CASSIDRVQETQYF. The DNA for the CDR3 is TGTGCCAGCAGCATTGACAGGGTCCAAGAGACCCAGTACTTC.

The CDR3, as DNA: TGTGCCAGCAGCTGGACAGGGGGCGGTCAGCCCCAGCATTTT. Translation: CASSWTGGGQPQHF. This chain joins TRBV6-1 and TRBJ1-5; TRBD1 matches at 11 bases. Germline CDR1 and CDR2: MNHNS and SASEGT. The CDR3 has 14 amino acids. V gave up 6 bases and J gave up 6 bases; unmatched junction bases: 4.

This chain uses TRBV4-1 with TRBJ2-2; TRBD2 aligns across 10 bases. Germline CDR1 MGHRA, CDR2 YSYEKL. This CDR3 has 16 amino acids. V gave up 8 bases and J gave up 6 bases; unmatched junction bases: 12. CDR3 in amino acids: CASSSGSSFLAGELFF. CDR3 sequence (DNA): TGCGCCAGCTCTAGCGGGAGTAGCTTTTTAGCCGGGGAGCTGTTTTTT.

The chain recombines TRBV9 with TRBJ1-3, with D tentatively TRBD1 (5 bases). CDR1 and CDR2 from the germline V gene are SGDLS and YYNGEE. This CDR3 has 13 amino acids. V lost 1 base, J lost 4 bases, and 6 bases lay in between. CDR3 in amino acids: CASSVQGGNTIYF. The CDR3 bases are TGTGCCAGCAGCGTACAGGGCGGAAACACCATATATTTT. The variable domain in full, completed from reference TRBV9 and TRBJ1-3, reads DSGVTQTPKHLITATGQRVTLRCSPRSGDLSVYWYQQSLDQGLQFLIQYYNGEERAKGNILERFSAQQFPDLHSELNLSSLELGDSALYFCASSVQGGNTIYFGEGSWLTVV.

The chain links TRBV6-1 to TRBJ1-1; D gene uncertain. Germline-derived CDR1 and CDR2 are MNHNS and SASEGT. Trimming pared 6 bases from V and 0 bases from J, leaving 8 bases between. The CDR3 has 13 amino acids. CDR3 residues: CASRANMNTEAFF. CDR3 in DNA: TGTGCCAGCAGGGCAAATATGAACACTGAAGCTTTCTTT.

The rearrangement links TRBV6-5 to TRBJ2-5, with 7 bases matching TRBD2. Matching the DNA end better, TRBJ2-7 makes the J call doubtful. Germline CDR1 MNHEY, CDR2 SVGAGI. The CDR3 loop spans 15 amino acids. CDR3 protein: CASSYGAGRSNEQYF. CDR3 DNA sequence: TGTGCCAGCAGTTATGGAGCGGGGCGGTCCAACGAGCAGTACTTC.

The chain is built from TRBV9 and TRBJ2-5, with 12 bases aligning to TRBD2. Unmatched junction bases numbered 8, after V lost 0 bases and J lost 5 bases. The CDR3 runs to 17 residues. Germline CDR1 SGDLS, CDR2 YYNGEE. The CDR3 sequence is CASSVVGLAGTRETQYF. As DNA, the CDR3 is TGTGCCAGCAGCGTAGTAGGACTAGCGGGAACCAGGGAGACCCAGTACTTC.

V usage is TRBV5-1 and J usage is TRBJ2-7; 10 positions match TRBD1. This CDR3 comprises 18 residues. In germline, CDR1 is SGHRS, CDR2 YFSETQ. The V gene end was trimmed by 1 base and the J gene end by 4 bases; junction bases not matched to a gene: 14. The DNA for the CDR3 is TGCGCCAGCAGCTTGAGGGCCTCGGACAGGGGGTTCTTGTACGAGCAGTACTTC. This translates into CASSLRASDRGFLYEQYF.

The chain joins TRBV10-3 to TRBJ2-1; the match to TRBD1 covers 7 bases. The CDR3 runs to 16 residues. V lost 3 bases to trimming and J lost 4 bases; unmatched junction nucleotides: 9. Germline CDR1 is ENHRY and CDR2 is SYGVKD. CDR3 DNA sequence: TGTGCCATCAGTGAACTGGGACAGCAGCTATACAATGAGCAGTTCTTC. Its protein is CAISELGQQLYNEQFF.

Concerning this clone: The sample contains more than one DNA sequence encoding this CDR3. The chain carries TRBV7-9 and TRBJ2-1; D is undetermined. V dropped 5 bases and J dropped 7 bases, with 9 bases sitting between them. CDR3 length: 12 amino acids. The germline V gene encodes CDR1 SEHNR and CDR2 FQNEAQ (reference sequence). This chain's CDR3 is CASSPSGNEQFF. In DNA, the CDR3 is TGTGCCAGCAGCCCCAGTGGGAATGAGCAGTTCTTC. The whole variable domain, remainder taken from reference TRBV7-9 and TRBJ2-1, is DTGVSQNPRHKITKRGQNVTFRCDPISEHNRLYWYRQTLGQGPEFLTYFQNEAQLEKSRLLSDRFSAERPKGSFSTLEIQRTEQGDSAMYLCASSPSGNEQFFGPGTRLTVL.

The chain links TRBV30 to TRBJ1-4, with unresolved D. The ends were cut back, 7 bases at V and 8 bases at J, with 11 bases in the middle. The CDR3 consists of 11 residues. The germline gives CDR1 GTSNPN, CDR2 SVGIG (reference sequence). The CDR3 coding sequence is TGTGCCTTAATTGAAGGGGAAAAACTGTTTTTT. Its translation is CALIEGEKLFF.

The chain joins TRBV18 to TRBJ1-1, with D unclear. The CDR3 covers 12 residues. Trimming removed 3 bases from V and 6 bases from J, with 8 bases in between. Germline loops: CDR1 KGHSH, CDR2 LQKENI. In DNA form, the CDR3 reads TGTGCCAGCTCACCTCTCATCTCTGAAGCTTTCTTT. Amino acid sequence: CASSPLISEAFF.

On this clone itself: Other nucleotide sequences from this sample produce the same CDR3. The chain uses TRBV6-6 and TRBJ2-7; no firm D call. This CDR3 spans 14 amino acids. The germline V gene encodes CDR1 MNHNY and CDR2 SVGAGI (reference sequence). V lost 0 bases to trimming and J lost 1 base, with 7 bases between them. The DNA for the CDR3 is TGTGCCAGCAGTTACTCCCCAGGTTCCTACGAGCAGTACTTC. Amino acids: CASSYSPGSYEQYF.

The chain recombines TRBV5-4 with TRBJ2-1, with 12 bases aligning to TRBD2. The germline gives CDR1 SGHNT, CDR2 YYREEE (reference sequence). Trimming removed 2 bases from V and 9 bases from J; junction bases left unmatched: 6. The CDR3 consists of 15 residues. The CDR3 DNA sequence: TGTGCCAGCAGCTTCAGACTAGCGGGAGTGATTGAGCAGTTCTTC. Residues: CASSFRLAGVIEQFF.

This chain joins TRBV4-1 and TRBJ1-5; 9 bases align to TRBD1. The CDR3 has 21 amino acids. Germline CDR1 is MGHRA and CDR2 is YSYEKL. J was trimmed by 2 bases and V by 3 bases; bases with no gene match: 20. The chain's CDR3 is CASSQGVERIGTGRGNQPQHF. The CDR3 DNA sequence: TGCGCCAGCAGCCAGGGGGTAGAGCGAATCGGGACAGGGAGGGGCAATCAGCCCCAGCATTTT.

The V and J genes are TRBV10-3 and TRBJ1-3; no clear D. The CDR3 has 14 residues. Germline loops: CDR1 ENHRY, CDR2 SYGVKD. Trimming took 7 bases from V and 0 from J, leaving 10 bases between them. This CDR3 reads CAIKLGGSGNTIYF. CDR3 coding DNA: TGTGCCATCAAACTCGGTGGCTCTGGAAACACCATATATTTT.

The chain combines TRBV7-9 with TRBJ2-7; D call uncertain. The CDR3 has 15 amino acids. V dropped 1 base and J dropped 2 bases, with 12 bases sitting between them. The germline CDR1 and CDR2 sequences are SEHNR and FQNEAQ (reference sequence). The chain's CDR3 is CASSLVALGTYEQYF. Here the CDR3 DNA reads TGTGCCAGCAGCTTAGTCGCCCTAGGAACCTACGAGCAGTACTTC.

The CDR3 bases are TGTGCCAGCTCACCCTACGCACTAGCGGGTGAGTCCTACGAGCAGTACTTC. As protein: CASSPYALAGESYEQYF. The rearrangement joins TRBV18 to TRBJ2-7, with 9 bases lining up with TRBD2. The junction had 10 bases not matched to a gene; V was cut back by 3 bases and J by 1 base. Per germline, CDR1 KGHSH and CDR2 LQKENI. The CDR3 sequence is 17 residues long.

The chain carries TRBV9 and TRBJ2-1, with TRBD2 identical over 12 bases. Germline V lookup: CDR1 SGDLS, CDR2 YYNGEE. The V segment lost 2 bases and the J segment 7 bases; nucleotides outside the gene matches: 7. The CDR3 length is 16 residues. The CDR3 DNA sequence: TGTGCCAGCAGCGTTTCGGCTAGCGGGAGGGGGAATGAGCAGTTCTTC. It specifies CASSVSASGRGNEQFF.